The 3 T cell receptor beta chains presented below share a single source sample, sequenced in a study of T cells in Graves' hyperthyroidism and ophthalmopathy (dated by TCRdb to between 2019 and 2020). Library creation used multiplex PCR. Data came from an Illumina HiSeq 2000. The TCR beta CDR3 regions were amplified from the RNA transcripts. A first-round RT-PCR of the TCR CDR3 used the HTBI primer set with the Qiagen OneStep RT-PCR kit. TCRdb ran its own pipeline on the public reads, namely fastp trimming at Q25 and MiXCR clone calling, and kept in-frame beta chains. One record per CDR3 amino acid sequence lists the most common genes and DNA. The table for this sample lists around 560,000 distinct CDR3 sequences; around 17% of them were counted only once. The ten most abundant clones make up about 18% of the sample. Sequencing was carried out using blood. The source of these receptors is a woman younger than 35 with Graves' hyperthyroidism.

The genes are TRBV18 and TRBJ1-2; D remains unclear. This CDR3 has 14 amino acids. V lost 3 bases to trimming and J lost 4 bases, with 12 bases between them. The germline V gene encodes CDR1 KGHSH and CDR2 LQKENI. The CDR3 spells CASSPVGSLYGYTF. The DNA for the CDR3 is TGTGCCAGCTCACCGGTGGGGAGCCTCTATGGCTACACCTTC.

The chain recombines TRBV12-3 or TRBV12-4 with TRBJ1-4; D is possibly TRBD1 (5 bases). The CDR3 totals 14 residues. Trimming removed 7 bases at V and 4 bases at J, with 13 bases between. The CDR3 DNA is TGTGCCAGCACCGCCGGGACGGTTAATGAAAAACTGTTTTTT. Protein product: CASTAGTVNEKLFF.

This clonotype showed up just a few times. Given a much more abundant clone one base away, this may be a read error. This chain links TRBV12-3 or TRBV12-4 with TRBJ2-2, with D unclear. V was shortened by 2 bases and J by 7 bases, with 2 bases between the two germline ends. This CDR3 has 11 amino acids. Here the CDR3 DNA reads TGTGCCAGCAGTTTAATCGGGGAGCTGTTTTTT. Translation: CASSLIGELFF.